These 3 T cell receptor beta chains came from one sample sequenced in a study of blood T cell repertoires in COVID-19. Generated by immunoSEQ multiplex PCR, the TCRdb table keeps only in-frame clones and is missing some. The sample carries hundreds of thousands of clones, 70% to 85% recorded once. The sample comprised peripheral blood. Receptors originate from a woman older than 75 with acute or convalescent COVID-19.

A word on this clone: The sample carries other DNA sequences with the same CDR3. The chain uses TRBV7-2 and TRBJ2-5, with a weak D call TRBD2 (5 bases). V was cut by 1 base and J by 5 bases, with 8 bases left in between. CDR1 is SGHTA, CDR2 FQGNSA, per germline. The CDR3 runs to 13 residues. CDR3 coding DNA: TGTGCCAGCAGCTTAGGTAGAGGGGAGACCCAGTACTTC. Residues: CASSLGRGETQYF.

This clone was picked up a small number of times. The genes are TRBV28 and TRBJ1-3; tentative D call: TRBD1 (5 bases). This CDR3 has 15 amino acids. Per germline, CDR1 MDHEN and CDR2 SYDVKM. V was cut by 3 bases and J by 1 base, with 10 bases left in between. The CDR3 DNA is TGTGCCAGCAGTTTGCTACAGGTTTCTGGAAACACCATATATTTT. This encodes CASSLLQVSGNTIYF.

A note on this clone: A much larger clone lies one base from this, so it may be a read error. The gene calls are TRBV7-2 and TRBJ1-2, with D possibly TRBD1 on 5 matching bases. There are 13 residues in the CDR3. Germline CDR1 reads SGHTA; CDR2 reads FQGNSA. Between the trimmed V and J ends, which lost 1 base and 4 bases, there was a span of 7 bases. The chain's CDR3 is CASSLGQIYGYTF. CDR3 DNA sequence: TGTGCCAGCAGCTTAGGACAGATCTATGGCTACACCTTC.